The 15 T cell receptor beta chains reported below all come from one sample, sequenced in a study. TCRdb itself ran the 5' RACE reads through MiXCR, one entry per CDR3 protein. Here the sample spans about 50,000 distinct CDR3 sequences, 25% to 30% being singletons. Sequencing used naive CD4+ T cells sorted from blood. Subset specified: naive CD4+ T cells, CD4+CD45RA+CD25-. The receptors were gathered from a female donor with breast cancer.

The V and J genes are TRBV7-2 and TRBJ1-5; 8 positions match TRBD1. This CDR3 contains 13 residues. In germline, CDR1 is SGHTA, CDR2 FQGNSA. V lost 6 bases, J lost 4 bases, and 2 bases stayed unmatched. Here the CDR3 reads CASRGQGNQPQHF. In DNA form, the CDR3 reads TGTGCCAGCAGAGGACAGGGAAATCAGCCCCAGCATTTT.

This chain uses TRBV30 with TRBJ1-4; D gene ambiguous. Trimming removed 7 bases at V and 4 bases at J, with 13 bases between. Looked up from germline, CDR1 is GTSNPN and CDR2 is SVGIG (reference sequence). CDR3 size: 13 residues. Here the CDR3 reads CASLRRYNEKLFF. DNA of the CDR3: TGTGCCTCACTCAGACGGTATAATGAAAAACTGTTTTTT. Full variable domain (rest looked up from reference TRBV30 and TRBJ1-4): SQTIHQWPATLVQPVGSPLSLECTVEGTSNPNLYWYRQAAGRGLQLLFYSVGIGQISSEVPQNLSASRPQDRQFILSSKKLLLSDSGFYLCASLRRYNEKLFFGSGTQLSVL.

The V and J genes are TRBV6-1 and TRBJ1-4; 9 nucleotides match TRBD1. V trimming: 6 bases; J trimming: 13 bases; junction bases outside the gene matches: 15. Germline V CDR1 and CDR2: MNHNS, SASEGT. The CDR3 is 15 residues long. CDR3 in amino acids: CASRIGGQGPGGLFF. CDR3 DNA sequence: TGTGCCAGCAGAATAGGGGGACAGGGCCCAGGCGGACTGTTTTTT.

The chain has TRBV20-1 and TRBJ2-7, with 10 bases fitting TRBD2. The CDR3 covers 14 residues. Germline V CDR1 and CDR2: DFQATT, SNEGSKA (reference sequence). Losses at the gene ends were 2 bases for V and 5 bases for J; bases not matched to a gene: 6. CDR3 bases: TGCAGTGCTAGATGGCCTAGCGGGAGAAACGAGCAGTACTTC. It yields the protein CSARWPSGRNEQYF.

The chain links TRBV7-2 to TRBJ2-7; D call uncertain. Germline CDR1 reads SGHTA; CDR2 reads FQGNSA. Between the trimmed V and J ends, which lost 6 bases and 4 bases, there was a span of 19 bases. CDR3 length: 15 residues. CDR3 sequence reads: CASSPTGPNFYEQYF. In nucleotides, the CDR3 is TGTGCCAGCAGTCCTACGGGCCCTAACTTTTACGAGCAGTACTTC.

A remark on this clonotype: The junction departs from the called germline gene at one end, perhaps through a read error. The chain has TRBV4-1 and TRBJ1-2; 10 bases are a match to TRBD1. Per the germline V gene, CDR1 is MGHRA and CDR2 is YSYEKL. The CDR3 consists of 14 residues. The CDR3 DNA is TGCGCCAGCAGCCAAGCCCCGGGACAGGGGATCTACATCTTC. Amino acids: CASSQAPGQGIYIF.

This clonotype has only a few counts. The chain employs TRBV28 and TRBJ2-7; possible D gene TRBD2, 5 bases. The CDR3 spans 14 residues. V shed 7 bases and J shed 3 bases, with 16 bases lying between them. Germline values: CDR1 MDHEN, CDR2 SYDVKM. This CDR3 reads CASKEVSKGYEQYF. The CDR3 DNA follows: TGTGCCAGCAAGGAGGTCTCAAAAGGCTACGAGCAGTACTTC.

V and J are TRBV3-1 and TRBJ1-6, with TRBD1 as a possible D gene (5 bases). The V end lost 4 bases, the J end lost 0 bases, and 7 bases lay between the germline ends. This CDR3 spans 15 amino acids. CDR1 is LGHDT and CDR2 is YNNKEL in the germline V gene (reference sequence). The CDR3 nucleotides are TGTGCCAGCAGCCCAGGGAGCTCCTATAATTCACCCCTCCACTTT. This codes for CASSPGSSYNSPLHF. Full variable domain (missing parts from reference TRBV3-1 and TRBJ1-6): DTAVSQTPKYLVTQMGNDKSIKCEQNLGHDTMYWYKQDSKKFLKIMFSYNNKELIINETVPNRFSPKSPDKAHLNLHINSLELGDSAVYFCASSPGSSYNSPLHFGNGTRLTVT.

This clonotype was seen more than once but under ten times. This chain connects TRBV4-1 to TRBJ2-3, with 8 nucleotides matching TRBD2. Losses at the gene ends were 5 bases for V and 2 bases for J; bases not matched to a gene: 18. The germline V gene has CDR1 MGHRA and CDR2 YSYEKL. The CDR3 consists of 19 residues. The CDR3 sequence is CASSKGLAANNLYTDTQYF. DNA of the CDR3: TGCGCCAGCAGCAAAGGACTAGCAGCCAACAACCTCTACACAGATACGCAGTATTTT.

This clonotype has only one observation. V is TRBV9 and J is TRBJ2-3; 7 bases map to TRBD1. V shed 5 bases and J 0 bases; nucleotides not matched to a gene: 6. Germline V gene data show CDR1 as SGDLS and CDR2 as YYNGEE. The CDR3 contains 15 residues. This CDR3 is CASRVRTGSTDTQYF. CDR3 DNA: TGTGCCAGCAGAGTTCGGACAGGAAGCACAGATACGCAGTATTTT.

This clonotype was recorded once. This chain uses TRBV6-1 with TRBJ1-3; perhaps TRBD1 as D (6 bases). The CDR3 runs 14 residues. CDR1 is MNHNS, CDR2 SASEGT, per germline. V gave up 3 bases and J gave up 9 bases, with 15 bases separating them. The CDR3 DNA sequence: TGTGCCAGCAGTGACAGGGGTAGAAGAGGCACCATATATTTT. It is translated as CASSDRGRRGTIYF.

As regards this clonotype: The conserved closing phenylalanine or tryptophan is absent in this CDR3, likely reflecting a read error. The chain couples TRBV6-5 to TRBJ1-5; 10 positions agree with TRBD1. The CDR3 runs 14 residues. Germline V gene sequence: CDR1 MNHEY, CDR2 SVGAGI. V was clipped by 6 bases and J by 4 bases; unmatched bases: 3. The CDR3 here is CASRTGGKNQPQHL. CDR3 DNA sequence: TGTGCCAGCAGGACAGGGGGCAAAAATCAGCCCCAGCATTTG.

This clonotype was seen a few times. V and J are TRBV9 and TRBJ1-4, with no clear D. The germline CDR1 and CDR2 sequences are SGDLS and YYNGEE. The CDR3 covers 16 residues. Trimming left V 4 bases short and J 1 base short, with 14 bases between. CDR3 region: CASSPGRRGTNEKLFF. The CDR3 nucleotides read TGTGCCAGCAGCCCGGGTCGCCGGGGAACTAATGAAAAACTGTTTTTT. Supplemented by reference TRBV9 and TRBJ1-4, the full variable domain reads DSGVTQTPKHLITATGQRVTLRCSPRSGDLSVYWYQQSLDQGLQFLIQYYNGEERAKGNILERFSAQQFPDLHSELNLSSLELGDSALYFCASSPGRRGTNEKLFFGSGTQLSVL.

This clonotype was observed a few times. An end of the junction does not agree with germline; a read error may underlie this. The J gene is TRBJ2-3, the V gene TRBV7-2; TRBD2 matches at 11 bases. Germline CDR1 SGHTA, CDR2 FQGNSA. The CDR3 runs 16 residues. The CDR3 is CVSSRTSGSGADTQYF. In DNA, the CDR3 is TGTGTCAGCAGCCGTACTAGCGGGAGTGGCGCAGATACGCAGTATTTT.

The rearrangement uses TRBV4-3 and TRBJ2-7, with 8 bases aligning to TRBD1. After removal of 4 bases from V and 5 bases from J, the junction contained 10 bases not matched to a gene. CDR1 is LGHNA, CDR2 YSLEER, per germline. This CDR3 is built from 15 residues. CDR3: CASSLSNRGFDEQYF. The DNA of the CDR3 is TGCGCCAGCAGCCTCTCAAACAGGGGGTTCGACGAGCAGTACTTC.